This T cell receptor (beta chain) was recorded in a study of cytomegalovirus exposure and HLA in healthy donors. Study results and caveats: Published work reported that the classifier diagnosed cytomegalovirus status with high specificity and sensitivity.

As for this clone: Its antigen is as yet unknown.

Amplification used 60 Vbeta primers and 13 Jbeta primers. The table came from immunoSEQ multiplex PCR; TCRdb's copy has only in-frame clones and leaves some out. Here the sample spans about 170,000 clones, just under 80% being singletons. The J segment lost 4 bases and the V segment lost 6 bases, leaving 5 bases of the junction unmatched. The CDR3 runs to 15 residues. Germline loops: CDR1 SEHNR, CDR2 FQNEAQ (reference sequence). The chain has TRBV7-9 and TRBJ2-1; 11 bases agree with TRBD1. Sequencing was done on a sample of PBMCs. The sequence came from a woman in her fifties or sixties in good health and CMV-seropositive. CDR3 DNA: TGTGCCAGCAGGGTGGGACAGGGGGTATACAATGAGCAGTTCTTC. Translating gives CASRVGQGVYNEQFF. Together with reference TRBV7-9 and TRBJ2-1, the CDR3 gives the full variable domain: DTGVSQNPRHKITKRGQNVTFRCDPISEHNRLYWYRQTLGQGPEFLTYFQNEAQLEKSRLLSDRFSAERPKGSFSTLEIQRTEQGDSAMYLCASRVGQGVYNEQFFGPGTRLTVL.